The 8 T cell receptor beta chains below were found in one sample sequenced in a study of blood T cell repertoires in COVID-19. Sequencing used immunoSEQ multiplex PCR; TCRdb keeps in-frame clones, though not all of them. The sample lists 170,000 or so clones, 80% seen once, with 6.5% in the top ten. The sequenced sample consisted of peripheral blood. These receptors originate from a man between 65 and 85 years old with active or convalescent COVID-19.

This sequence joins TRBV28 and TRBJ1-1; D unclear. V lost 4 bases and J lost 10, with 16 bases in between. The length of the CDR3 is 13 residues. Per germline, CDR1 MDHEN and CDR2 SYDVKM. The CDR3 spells CASSWLSEWAAFF. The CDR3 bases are TGTGCCAGCAGTTGGTTATCAGAGTGGGCAGCTTTCTTT.

CDR3 amino acids: CASADTDGQETQYF. In DNA form, the CDR3 reads TGTGCCAGCGCCGACACCGATGGGCAAGAGACCCAGTACTTC. V usage is TRBV2 and J usage is TRBJ2-5, with D unclear. The germline V gene has CDR1 SNHLY and CDR2 FYNNEI. CDR3 length: 14 amino acids. With 8 bases removed from V and 2 bases from J, the gap between germline ends came to 15 bases. The full variable domain, rest sourced from reference TRBV2 and TRBJ2-5, is EPEVTQTPSHQVTQMGQEVILRCVPISNHLYFYWYRQILGQKVEFLVSFYNNEISEKSEIFDDQFSVERPDGSNFTLKIRSTKLEDSAMYFCASADTDGQETQYFGPGTRLLVL.

CDR3 sequence: CASSLAGQGSFAEAFF. The CDR3 nucleotides read TGTGCCAGCAGCTTGGCGGGACAGGGTTCATTCGCTGAAGCTTTCTTT. The chain employs TRBV5-6 and TRBJ1-1; 9 bases map to TRBD1. Germline values: CDR1 SGHDT, CDR2 YYEEEE. This CDR3 region has 16 residues. The trim removed 0 bases at V and 6 bases at J, leaving 9 bases unmatched. Full variable domain (missing parts from reference TRBV5-6 and TRBJ1-1): DAGVTQSPTHLIKTRGQQVTLRCSPKSGHDTVSWYQQALGQGPQFIFQYYEEEERQRGNFPDRFSGHQFPNYSSELNVNALLLGDSALYLCASSLAGQGSFAEAFFGQGTRLTVV.

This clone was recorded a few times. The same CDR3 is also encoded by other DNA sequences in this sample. The CDR3 DNA reads as TGTGCCTGGAGTGTAGGGGGATACGAGCAGTACTTC. This codes for CAWSVGGYEQYF. The J gene is TRBJ2-7, the V gene TRBV30; possible D gene TRBD1, 6 bases. V lost 0 bases to trimming and J lost 4 bases, with 7 bases between them. Germline CDR1 GTSNPN, CDR2 SVGIG (reference sequence). This CDR3 has 12 residues.

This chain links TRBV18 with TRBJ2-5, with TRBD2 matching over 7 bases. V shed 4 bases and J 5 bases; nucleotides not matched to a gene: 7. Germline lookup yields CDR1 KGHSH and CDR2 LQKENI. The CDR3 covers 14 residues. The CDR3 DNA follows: TGTGCCAGCTCACGCGGAACCGGGAGGGAGACCCAGTACTTC. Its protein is CASSRGTGRETQYF. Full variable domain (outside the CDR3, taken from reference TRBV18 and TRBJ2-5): NAGVMQNPRHLVRRRGQEARLRCSPMKGHSHVYWYRQLPEEGLKFMVYLQKENIIDESGMPKERFSAEFPKEGPSILRIQQVVRGDSAAYFCASSRGTGRETQYFGPGTRLLVL.

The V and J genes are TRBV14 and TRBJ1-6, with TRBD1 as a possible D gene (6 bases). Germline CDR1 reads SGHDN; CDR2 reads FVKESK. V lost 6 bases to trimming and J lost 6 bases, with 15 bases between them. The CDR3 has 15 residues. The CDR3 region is CASRRGSQTNSPLHF. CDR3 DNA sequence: TGTGCCAGCAGAAGGGGGTCGCAGACTAATTCACCCCTCCACTTT.

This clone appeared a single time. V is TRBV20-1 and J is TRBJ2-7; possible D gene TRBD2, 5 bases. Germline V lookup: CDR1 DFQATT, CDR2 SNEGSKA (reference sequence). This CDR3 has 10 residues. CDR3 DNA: TGCAGGGAGGTCCAGCACGAGCAGTACTTC. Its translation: CREVQHEQYF.

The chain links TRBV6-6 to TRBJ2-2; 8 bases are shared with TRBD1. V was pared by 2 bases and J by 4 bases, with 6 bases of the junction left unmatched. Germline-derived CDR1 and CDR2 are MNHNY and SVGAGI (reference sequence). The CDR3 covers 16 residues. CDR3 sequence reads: CASSYDGQGFTGELFF. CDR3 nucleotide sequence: TGTGCCAGCAGTTACGACGGACAGGGTTTCACCGGGGAGCTGTTTTTT.